This T cell receptor beta chain was sequenced during a study of T cells expressing NK-cell markers. Study information: Sequencing of TCR beta repertoires drew on sorted CD3+CD56+NKG2C+, CD3+CD56+NKG2C- and CD3+CD56-NKG2C+ T cells.

The germline V gene encodes CDR1 SGHVS and CDR2 FQNEAQ. The CDR3 extends over 14 amino acids. TCRdb re-called the 5' RACE reads and shows each CDR3 protein once, DNA omitted. This table holds 300,000 or so distinct CDR3 sequences. Material: blood T cells: a sorted CD56 or NKG2C T cell subset, CD4+ or CD8+ T cells, or bulk PBMC T cells (not recorded which). The receptor comes from a woman between 18 and 70 years old in good health. The rearrangement links TRBV7-8 to TRBJ2-5; TCRdb returns TRBD1, unconfirmable since there is no DNA. This chain's CDR3 is CASSFVQGQETQYF.